Shown below are 23 T cell receptor beta chains from a single sample sequenced in a study of cytomegalovirus exposure and HLA in healthy donors. The study ran its PCR with 60 Vbeta and 13 Jbeta primers. The method was immunoSEQ multiplex PCR; TCRdb's version includes in-frame clones alone and lacks a portion of them. The data hold about 120,000 clones, with roughly 69% observed a single time. The source material was PBMCs. All receptors come from a middle-aged woman in good health and CMV-seropositive.

This chain connects TRBV27 to TRBJ2-7; TRBD2 matches 7 bases. CDR3 length: 15 amino acids. The germline CDR1 and CDR2 sequences are MNHEY and SMNVEV (reference sequence). V trimming: 0 bases; J trimming: 7 bases; junction bases outside the gene matches: 9. In DNA, the CDR3 is TGTGCCAGCAGTTTATCAAGGGGCCTGGGGGGGGAGCAGTACTTC. Translation: CASSLSRGLGGEQYF.

This clone was detected only a few times. The chain couples TRBV6-5 to TRBJ2-7, with TRBD2 matching over 8 bases. The CDR3 contains 15 residues. CDR1 and CDR2 from the germline V gene are MNHEY and SVGAGI. V lost 0 bases to trimming and J lost 3 bases; unmatched junction nucleotides: 4. The CDR3 loop is CASSYSSGSFYEQYF. The CDR3 bases are TGTGCCAGCAGTTACTCGAGCGGGAGCTTCTACGAGCAGTACTTC.

The rearrangement joins TRBV30 to TRBJ1-1; TRBD1 agrees at 9 bases. Germline V lookup: CDR1 GTSNPN, CDR2 SVGIG (reference sequence). V trimming: 0 bases; J trimming: 10 bases; junction bases outside the gene matches: 21. CDR3 length: 18 amino acids. CDR3 region: CAWSVPSWAGQGWSLAFF. DNA for the CDR3: TGTGCCTGGAGTGTACCTTCTTGGGCGGGACAGGGATGGTCTCTAGCTTTCTTT.

This sequence joins TRBV4-1 and TRBJ2-1, with D possibly TRBD1 on 6 matching bases. The CDR3 spans 15 residues. Germline values: CDR1 MGHRA, CDR2 YSYEKL. With 0 bases removed from V and 10 bases from J, the gap between germline ends came to 16 bases. The CDR3 protein is CASSQEGAAVGEQFF. DNA for the CDR3: TGCGCCAGCAGCCAAGAGGGGGCGGCGGTGGGGGAGCAGTTCTTC.

This clone came up a few times. The rearrangement links TRBV4-1 to TRBJ1-2; maybe TRBD1 (5 bases). The CDR3 consists of 17 residues. The germline CDR1 and CDR2 sequences are MGHRA and YSYEKL. V dropped 0 bases and J dropped 1 base, with 15 bases sitting between them. The CDR3 reads CASSQERGINSNYGYTF. The CDR3 nucleotides read TGCGCCAGCAGCCAAGAGCGGGGCATAAACAGTAACTATGGCTACACCTTC.

This chain connects TRBV9 to TRBJ1-2, with 7 bases matching TRBD1. CDR1 is SGDLS, CDR2 YYNGEE, per germline. V lost 3 bases to trimming and J lost 6 bases; unmatched junction nucleotides: 8. This CDR3 has 14 amino acids. The CDR3 is CASSGNRGPHGYTF. As DNA, the CDR3 is TGTGCCAGCAGCGGAAACAGGGGCCCTCATGGCTACACCTTC.

The chain recombines TRBV4-2 with TRBJ1-2, with TRBD1 matching 10 bases. This CDR3 is 15 amino acids long. With 0 bases clipped from V and 8 bases from J, the junction kept 6 bases outside the gene matches. Germline V gives CDR1 LGHNA, CDR2 YNFKEQ. The CDR3 DNA sequence: TGTGCCAGCAGCCAAGATCTGACAGGGGGCATCGGCTACACCTTC. It translates to CASSQDLTGGIGYTF.

CDR3 bases: TGTGCCTGGAGTATCAGCTCCTATAATTCACCCCTCCACTTT. Translation: CAWSISSYNSPLHF. The chain joins TRBV30 to TRBJ1-6; D is unclear. CDR1 and CDR2 from the germline V gene are GTSNPN and SVGIG (reference sequence). Trimming shortened V by 2 bases and J by 0 bases, and 5 bases separated the two germline ends. The CDR3 contains 14 residues.

This clone was counted only a few times. The gene calls are TRBV10-3 and TRBJ2-2; the match to TRBD1 covers 7 bases. The CDR3 consists of 15 residues. V dropped 3 bases and J dropped 1; count of bases not matched to a gene: 2. CDR1 is ENHRY, CDR2 SYGVKD, per germline. CDR3: CAISDGQVNTGELFF. CDR3 bases: TGTGCCATCAGTGATGGACAGGTGAACACCGGGGAGCTGTTTTTT.

This clone was recorded once. CDR3 in amino acids: CASTQTANTEAFF. The DNA of the CDR3 is TGTGCCAGTACCCAGACAGCGAACACTGAAGCTTTCTTT. The chain carries TRBV19 and TRBJ1-1, with D possibly matching TRBD1 (5 bases). With 7 bases removed from V and 1 base from J, the gap between germline ends came to 10 bases. The germline V gene has CDR1 LNHDA and CDR2 SQIVND (reference sequence). The CDR3 extends over 13 amino acids.

The rearrangement links TRBV11-2 to TRBJ2-7; D remains unclear. Germline lookup yields CDR1 SGHAT and CDR2 FQNNGV. Trimming removed 0 bases from V and 2 bases from J, with 5 bases in between. The CDR3 covers 13 residues. CDR3 protein: CASSLDPAYEQYF. In DNA, the CDR3 is TGTGCCAGCAGCTTAGATCCGGCCTACGAGCAGTACTTC.

This clone was counted between two and nine times. The chain combines TRBV5-4 with TRBJ1-3; perhaps TRBD1 as D (6 bases). Trimming removed 0 bases at V and 0 bases at J, with 16 bases between. The CDR3 spans 18 residues. The germline V gene has CDR1 SGHNT and CDR2 YYREEE (reference sequence). CDR3 protein: CASSLEQGQAFSGNTIYF. The CDR3, as DNA: TGTGCCAGCAGCTTGGAGCAGGGGCAAGCGTTCTCTGGAAACACCATATATTTT.

This clone appeared a few times. The J gene is TRBJ2-7, the V gene TRBV28; perhaps TRBD2 as D (6 bases). CDR1 and CDR2 from the germline V gene are MDHEN and SYDVKM. This CDR3 region has 16 residues. V dropped 4 bases and J dropped 3 bases, with 19 bases sitting between them. The CDR3 sequence: CASSSPWGERGYEQYF. DNA for the CDR3: TGTGCCAGCAGTTCCCCCTGGGGGGAAAGGGGCTACGAGCAGTACTTC.

The chain carries TRBV9 and TRBJ2-5; the match to TRBD2 covers 9 bases. Germline V gives CDR1 SGDLS, CDR2 YYNGEE. After removal of 6 bases from V and 0 bases from J, the junction contained 6 bases not matched to a gene. The CDR3 totals 15 residues. In DNA form, the CDR3 reads TGTGCCAGCAACATAGCGGGAGAGAACCAAGAGACCCAGTACTTC. This encodes CASNIAGENQETQYF.

The rearrangement uses TRBV29-1 and TRBJ1-2; maybe TRBD1 (6 bases). Germline values: CDR1 SQVTM, CDR2 ANQGSEA. V shed 3 bases and J shed 4 bases, with 15 bases lying between them. CDR3 length equals 14 residues. The CDR3 reads CSVEYQGLGYGYTF. The CDR3 DNA follows: TGCAGCGTTGAGTATCAGGGGTTGGGCTATGGCTACACCTTC.

The rearrangement joins TRBV19 to TRBJ2-1; TRBD1 might be the D (5 bases). Deletions cut 8 bases from V and 0 bases from J, with 17 bases between. The CDR3 is made up of 16 amino acids. The germline V gene encodes CDR1 LNHDA and CDR2 SQIVND (reference sequence). Here the CDR3 reads CASRAGISSSYNEQFF. DNA for the CDR3: TGTGCCAGTCGGGCAGGGATTTCTAGCTCCTACAATGAGCAGTTCTTC.

This chain connects TRBV7-9 to TRBJ1-6, with unresolved D. CDR1 and CDR2 (germline): SEHNR, FQNEAQ (reference sequence). This CDR3 has 13 residues. V was trimmed by 5 bases and J by 7 bases, leaving 9 bases between them. The CDR3: CASSMAVNSPLHF. The CDR3, as DNA: TGTGCCAGCAGCATGGCCGTAAATTCACCCCTCCACTTT.

The chain employs TRBV6-1 and TRBJ2-3; possible D gene TRBD2, 6 bases. This CDR3 spans 15 amino acids. Germline CDR1 and CDR2: MNHNS and SASEGT. Between the trimmed V and J ends, which lost 7 bases and 1 base, there was a span of 15 bases. CDR3 loop: CASTTGGMGTDTQYF. In DNA, the CDR3 is TGTGCCAGCACCACTGGGGGGATGGGCACAGATACGCAGTATTTT.

The DNA of the CDR3 is TGTGCCAGCAACGTACAGGGAACGTATAACACAGATACGCAGTATTTT. This gives the protein CASNVQGTYNTDTQYF. This sequence joins TRBV28 and TRBJ2-3; D may be TRBD1 (6 bases). V lost 7 bases and J lost 2, with 19 bases in between. The germline gives CDR1 MDHEN, CDR2 SYDVKM. The CDR3 extends over 16 amino acids.

V and J are TRBV28 and TRBJ2-7; D unresolved. Trimming cost V 4 bases and J 5 bases, with 9 bases left between them. Germline loops: CDR1 MDHEN, CDR2 SYDVKM. This CDR3 region has 12 residues. In nucleotides, the CDR3 is TGTGCCAGCAGTTCCTCGGTTGACGAGCAGTACTTC. This sequence encodes CASSSSVDEQYF.

The chain couples TRBV18 to TRBJ2-7, with 13 bases identical to TRBD2. CDR1 and CDR2 (germline): KGHSH, LQKENI. With 4 bases clipped from V and 7 bases from J, the junction kept 10 bases outside the gene matches. The CDR3 consists of 16 residues. CDR3: CASSRSRTSGSGEQYF. Here the CDR3 DNA reads TGTGCCAGCTCACGTTCTAGGACTAGCGGGAGTGGTGAGCAGTACTTC.

The chain has TRBV10-3 and TRBJ2-1, with D perhaps TRBD2 (5 bases). The germline V gene encodes CDR1 ENHRY and CDR2 SYGVKD. This CDR3 contains 15 residues. Trimming left V 6 bases short and J 5 bases short, with 17 bases between. This CDR3 is CAIRDIEGVHNEQFF. The CDR3 bases are TGTGCCATCAGAGATATTGAGGGAGTTCACAATGAGCAGTTCTTC.

This chain connects TRBV5-4 to TRBJ1-1; weak D call: TRBD1 (5 bases). Trimming pared 9 bases from V and 0 bases from J, leaving 15 bases between. Germline CDR1 reads SGHNT; CDR2 reads YYREEE (reference sequence). The CDR3 loop spans 14 amino acids. DNA for the CDR3: TGTGCCATTACGACTTGGGGCTTGAACACTGAAGCTTTCTTT. It yields the protein CAITTWGLNTEAFF.